These 30 T cell receptor beta chains originate from one sample sequenced in a study of OX40 agonist ivuxolimab in advanced cancers. The library relied on the immunoSEQ multiplex PCR assay. The immuneACCESS repertoire file appears here via TCRdb, limited to in-frame rearrangements. These files lack a portion of the clones; in checked studies, under half of the deficit traces to unresolved V genes, and the cause of the others is not known. This sample gives tens of thousands of clones in total; 80% to 90% of them show up just once. The ten largest account for around 1% of the sample. The sample in question was CD4+ or CD8+ T cells sorted from blood, obtained in a trial of the OX40 agonist ivuxolimab. These receptor sequences come from an adult with an advanced solid tumor such as melanoma, head and neck, liver or kidney cancer.

This sequence joins TRBV5-6 and TRBJ1-5; 9 positions match TRBD1. CDR1 and CDR2 from the germline V gene are SGHDT and YYEEEE. CDR3 length: 16 amino acids. Trimming at V came to 3 bases and at J to 2 bases, leaving 6 bases not matched to a gene. CDR3 loop: CASSSGTGLGNQPQHF. The CDR3 DNA reads as TGTGCCAGCAGCTCGGGGACAGGGCTAGGCAATCAGCCCCAGCATTTT.

The CDR3: CASNMGQGSYEQYF. CDR3 coding DNA: TGCGCCAGCAATATGGGGCAGGGCTCCTACGAGCAGTACTTC. This chain connects TRBV5-1 to TRBJ2-7; D possibly corresponds to TRBD1 (5 bases). There are 14 residues in the CDR3. The germline V gene encodes CDR1 SGHRS and CDR2 YFSETQ. V dropped 6 bases and J dropped 0 bases, with 13 bases sitting between them.

The gene calls are TRBV29-1 and TRBJ1-4; D is uncertain. CDR1 is SQVTM, CDR2 ANQGSEA, per germline. V lost 6 bases and J lost 3, with 8 bases in between. This CDR3 has 12 residues. The chain's CDR3 is CSVGRANEKLFF. CDR3 sequence (DNA): TGCAGCGTGGGGAGGGCTAATGAAAAACTGTTTTTT.

The chain couples TRBV5-4 to TRBJ1-2; TRBD1 might be the D (5 bases). CDR3 size: 14 residues. Germline CDR1 and CDR2: SGHNT and YYREEE (reference sequence). V was pared by 1 base and J by 4 bases, with 11 bases between. CDR3 protein: CASSLRGLGYGYTF. CDR3 bases: TGTGCCAGCAGCTTGAGGGGTTTAGGCTATGGCTACACCTTC.

The gene calls are TRBV4-1 and TRBJ2-1; TRBD2 agrees at 8 bases. This CDR3 is 15 amino acids long. The junction had 0 bases not matched to a gene; V was cut back by 0 bases and J by 2 bases. Germline V gene lookup returns CDR1 MGHRA and CDR2 YSYEKL. CDR3 protein: CASSQDSGTYNEQFF. CDR3 in DNA: TGCGCCAGCAGCCAAGATAGCGGGACCTACAATGAGCAGTTCTTC.

This chain joins TRBV29-1 and TRBJ2-7, with 7 bases matching TRBD2. The CDR3 is 15 residues long. V was pared by 0 bases and J by 2 bases, with 7 bases of the junction left unmatched. Per the germline V gene, CDR1 is SQVTM and CDR2 is ANQGSEA. In DNA form, the CDR3 reads TGCAGCGTTGAAGATCGGGCGGGGACTACCTACGAGCAGTACTTC. This gives the protein CSVEDRAGTTYEQYF.

This chain links TRBV19 with TRBJ1-5; a weak D match, TRBD1 (5 bases). Trimming took 8 bases from V and 7 from J, leaving 15 bases between them. The germline gives CDR1 LNHDA, CDR2 SQIVND (reference sequence). This CDR3 has 13 residues. The CDR3: CASAAGRSQPQHF. In DNA, the CDR3 is TGTGCCAGTGCGGCAGGGCGAAGCCAGCCCCAGCATTTT. Full variable domain (missing parts from reference TRBV19 and TRBJ1-5): DGGITQSPKYLFRKEGQNVTLSCEQNLNHDAMYWYRQDPGQGLRLIYYSQIVNDFQKGDIAEGYSVSREKKESFPLTVTSAQKNPTAFYLCASAAGRSQPQHFGDGTRLSIL.

The chain is built from TRBV2 and TRBJ1-6; D remains ambiguous. CDR1 and CDR2 from the germline V gene are SNHLY and FYNNEI. The CDR3 totals 11 residues. V shed 7 bases and J shed 8 bases, with 6 bases lying between them. The CDR3 here is CASNKDSPLHF. The CDR3 DNA follows: TGTGCCAGCAATAAAGATTCACCCCTCCACTTT.

The gene calls are TRBV5-1 and TRBJ2-4, with D perhaps matching TRBD1 (5 bases). V lost 0 bases and J lost 0, with 13 bases in between. The CDR3 has 17 amino acids. Germline assignment: CDR1 SGHRS and CDR2 YFSETQ. The CDR3: CASSLGQTNLAKNIQYF. The DNA of the CDR3 is TGCGCCAGCAGCTTGGGACAGACGAATCTAGCCAAAAACATTCAGTACTTC.

This chain links TRBV11-2 with TRBJ2-5; D gene uncertain. The ends were cut back, 1 base at V and 3 bases at J, with 9 bases in the middle. The germline V gene has CDR1 SGHAT and CDR2 FQNNGV. The length of the CDR3 is 14 residues. CDR3 protein: CASSLVAVKETQYF. Here the CDR3 DNA reads TGTGCCAGCAGCTTAGTGGCCGTAAAAGAGACCCAGTACTTC.

This chain joins TRBV10-3 and TRBJ1-2; D gene unclear. Trimming cost V 6 bases and J 2 bases, with 13 bases left between them. This CDR3 region has 14 residues. Germline lookup yields CDR1 ENHRY and CDR2 SYGVKD. CDR3 nucleotide sequence: TGTGCCATCAGGTTCCACAGTCAGAACTATGGCTACACCTTC. As protein: CAIRFHSQNYGYTF.

This sequence joins TRBV5-4 and TRBJ2-5; 8 nucleotides line up with TRBD2. V lost 4 bases to trimming and J lost 5 bases; unmatched junction nucleotides: 16. This CDR3 spans 17 amino acids. Germline CDR1 reads SGHNT; CDR2 reads YYREEE (reference sequence). CDR3 sequence: CASSPLGGGPDRETQYF. CDR3 nucleotides: TGTGCCAGCAGCCCCCTCGGGGGGGGGCCTGATCGGGAGACCCAGTACTTC.

The rearrangement uses TRBV19 and TRBJ2-7; D may be TRBD1 (6 bases). The germline CDR1 and CDR2 sequences are LNHDA and SQIVND (reference sequence). Trimming shortened V by 9 bases and J by 1 base, and 16 bases separated the two germline ends. The CDR3 is 14 amino acids. This CDR3 reads CASRSTDRSYEQYF. CDR3 bases: TGTGCCAGCCGATCCACCGACAGGTCCTACGAGCAGTACTTC.

The V gene is TRBV28, the J gene TRBJ1-2, with 9 bases that match TRBD1. The V gene end was trimmed by 6 bases and the J gene end by 3 bases; junction bases not matched to a gene: 14. CDR3 size: 17 residues. Germline values: CDR1 MDHEN, CDR2 SYDVKM. CDR3 loop: CASSNAGTGLGDYGYTF. The DNA of the CDR3 is TGTGCCAGCAGCAACGCTGGGACAGGGTTAGGGGACTATGGCTACACCTTC.

The CDR3 here is CAGGLGRGKEQYF. For the CDR3, the DNA is TGTGCCGGGGGACTAGGGCGGGGAAAAGAGCAGTACTTC. V gene TRBV30 combines with J gene TRBJ2-7; TRBD2 matches 8 bases. J gave up 7 bases and V 8 bases, and 13 bases lay outside the gene matches. The germline V gene encodes CDR1 GTSNPN and CDR2 SVGIG (reference sequence). The CDR3 has 13 amino acids.

In nucleotides, the CDR3 is TGTGCCAGTAGTATAGAGGGCCGCGGTGAGCAGTTCTTC. This translates into CASSIEGRGEQFF. The chain links TRBV19 to TRBJ2-1, with unresolved D. V lost 0 bases and J lost 9, with 9 bases in between. Germline V gene lookup returns CDR1 LNHDA and CDR2 SQIVND (reference sequence). This CDR3 contains 13 residues.

The chain combines TRBV6-1 with TRBJ2-4; a weak D match, TRBD2 (6 bases). The V end lost 3 bases, the J end lost 2 bases, and 11 bases lay between the germline ends. The germline V gene has CDR1 MNHNS and CDR2 SASEGT. CDR3 length equals 15 residues. The CDR3 sequence: CASSDGSPPKNIQYF. CDR3 nucleotides: TGTGCCAGCAGTGACGGGAGCCCCCCCAAAAACATTCAGTACTTC.

This clone was seen once. The rearrangement links TRBV13 to TRBJ2-2, with 11 positions matching TRBD2. V shed 5 bases and J 5 bases; nucleotides not matched to a gene: 7. Per germline, CDR1 PRHDT and CDR2 FYEKMQ (reference sequence). The CDR3 spans 16 residues. CDR3 sequence reads: CASSDRLAGWTGELFF. DNA for the CDR3: TGTGCCAGCAGCGATAGACTAGCGGGGTGGACCGGGGAGCTGTTTTTT.

This clone was recorded only once. This chain joins TRBV5-1 and TRBJ1-1; 7 nucleotides match TRBD1. Trimming took 2 bases from V and 0 from J; bases not matched to a gene: 13. Germline CDR1 SGHRS, CDR2 YFSETQ. This CDR3 spans 18 amino acids. CDR3 nucleotide sequence: TGCGCCAGCAGCTTAGAGGGGGCGCGGATGAGAATGAACACTGAAGCTTTCTTT. Amino acids: CASSLEGARMRMNTEAFF.

The rearrangement joins TRBV19 to TRBJ1-1; D remains ambiguous. The CDR3 length is 13 residues. V was pared by 10 bases and J by 1 base, with 13 bases between. Germline loops: CDR1 LNHDA, CDR2 SQIVND (reference sequence). CDR3 coding DNA: TGTGCCACCGGGGTCCCCACGAACACTGAAGCTTTCTTT. Translation: CATGVPTNTEAFF.

V and J are TRBV6-4 and TRBJ2-2; perhaps TRBD1 as D (6 bases). V dropped 0 bases and J dropped 2 bases, with 13 bases sitting between them. Germline CDR1 reads MRHNA; CDR2 reads SNTAGT. This CDR3 has 17 residues. CDR3: CASSDSSGGANTGELFF. CDR3 bases: TGTGCCAGCAGTGACTCATCTGGGGGCGCCAACACCGGGGAGCTGTTTTTT.

The CDR3 loop is CASSLSINLLDRDTGELFF. Written as DNA, the CDR3 is TGTGCCAGCAGTTTATCAATTAACCTCTTAGACAGGGATACCGGGGAGCTGTTTTTT. The chain uses TRBV27 and TRBJ2-2; 7 bases align to TRBD1. The CDR3 extends over 19 amino acids. Germline CDR1 reads MNHEY; CDR2 reads SMNVEV (reference sequence). V shed 0 bases, J shed 5 bases, and the junction held 15 bases outside the gene matches.

For the CDR3, the DNA is TGTGCCAGCAGTACCGGACAGGGAACTGCTAGGGTTCAAGAGACCCAGTACTTC. Its translation: CASSTGQGTARVQETQYF. V gene TRBV11-3 combines with J gene TRBJ2-5; 8 bases agree with TRBD1. The CDR3 loop spans 18 amino acids. The J segment lost 2 bases and the V segment lost 6 bases, leaving 17 bases of the junction unmatched. The germline gives CDR1 SGHNT, CDR2 YENEEA. Variable domain in full (rest from reference TRBV11-3 and TRBJ2-5): EAGVVQSPRYKIIEKKQPVAFWCNPISGHNTLYWYLQNLGQGPELLIRYENEEAVDDSQLPKDRFSAERLKGVDSTLKIQPAELGDSAVYLCASSTGQGTARVQETQYFGPGTRLLVL.

This chain links TRBV19 with TRBJ2-4; either TRBD1 or TRBD2 may fit D (6 bases each). V shed 5 bases and J shed 4 bases, with 21 bases lying between them. The CDR3 has 17 amino acids. Looked up from germline, CDR1 is LNHDA and CDR2 is SQIVND (reference sequence). CDR3 DNA: TGTGCCAGTAGTCCCGCCGGGGGAGGACAGCTTAAAAACATTCAGTACTTC. Its translation is CASSPAGGGQLKNIQYF.

The chain uses TRBV28 and TRBJ1-4; 8 nucleotides line up with TRBD1. V shed 2 bases, J shed 4 bases, and the junction held 3 bases outside the gene matches. Germline V gene sequence: CDR1 MDHEN, CDR2 SYDVKM. CDR3 length: 15 residues. CDR3 loop: CASSLGDRHNEKLFF. The DNA of the CDR3 is TGTGCCAGCAGTTTAGGGGACAGGCATAATGAAAAACTGTTTTTT.

The rearrangement uses TRBV5-1 and TRBJ2-1; 12 nucleotides agree with TRBD2. The germline V gene encodes CDR1 SGHRS and CDR2 YFSETQ. J gave up 6 bases and V 4 bases, and 8 bases lay outside the gene matches. The CDR3 consists of 16 residues. The CDR3 nucleotides are TGCGCCAGCAGCCCGAGGACTAGCGGGATAGGCAATGAGCAGTTCTTC. It codes for CASSPRTSGIGNEQFF.

This chain links TRBV11-2 with TRBJ2-5, with D unresolved. With the DNA end fitting TRBJ2-7 better, the J assignment may be wrong. Germline CDR1 is SGHAT and CDR2 is FQNNGV. This CDR3 has 14 residues. For the CDR3, the DNA is TGTGCCAGCAGCTTACCCCGCGGCCCCTACGAGCAGTACTTC. It codes for CASSLPRGPYEQYF.

V usage is TRBV6-5 and J usage is TRBJ2-3; 8 positions agree with TRBD2. Germline CDR1 and CDR2: MNHEY and SVGAGI. J was trimmed by 0 bases and V by 2 bases; bases with no gene match: 1. The CDR3 extends over 15 amino acids. The CDR3: CASSYSGSSTDTQYF. The CDR3 DNA sequence: TGTGCCAGCAGTTACAGCGGGAGTAGCACAGATACGCAGTATTTT.

This clone was found once. The chain is built from TRBV9 and TRBJ2-7, with 8 bases matching TRBD2. This CDR3 contains 14 residues. Germline V CDR1 and CDR2: SGDLS, YYNGEE. J was trimmed by 5 bases and V by 4 bases; bases with no gene match: 8. CDR3 amino acids: CASSPLRGGDEQYF. The CDR3 DNA sequence: TGTGCCAGCAGCCCCCTCCGGGGGGGCGACGAGCAGTACTTC. The full variable domain, rest sourced from reference TRBV9 and TRBJ2-7, is DSGVTQTPKHLITATGQRVTLRCSPRSGDLSVYWYQQSLDQGLQFLIQYYNGEERAKGNILERFSAQQFPDLHSELNLSSLELGDSALYFCASSPLRGGDEQYFGPGTRLTVT.

This clone came up a few times. The gene calls are TRBV9 and TRBJ2-7; 8 bases are a match to TRBD2. With V trimmed by 4 bases and J by 8 bases, 14 bases remained unmatched. Germline V lookup: CDR1 SGDLS, CDR2 YYNGEE. The CDR3 runs to 15 residues. CDR3 bases: TGTGCCAGCAGCCCCTCCCCGGGACTAGGGTCGAAGCAGTACTTC. Protein product: CASSPSPGLGSKQYF.